A selection of T cell receptor beta chains follows, all from one sample in a study of shared clonotypes between healthy human individuals. The data were produced by immunoSEQ multiplex PCR, yet TCRdb's version contains in-frame clones alone and is incomplete. The sample includes around 2.5 million clones, 93% of them seen just once. Sequenced sample: naive CD4+ T cells from PBMCs. The receptor set was obtained from a man between 18 and 29 years old in good health. Some clones in this sample may be carry-over from other donors' samples. Both conserved end residues are part of each CDR3. Each record gives: CDR3 protein, D gene, V gene. D genes are given only for firm matches.

CASSFRADGTEAFF | - | TRBV7-9
CASSIDRGRTNEKLFF | TRBD1 | TRBV28
CASSFLGSPLHF | - | TRBV6-5
CASSPRTGGSETQYF | TRBD1 | TRBV4-2
CASSQTANYGYTF | - | TRBV14
CASQVGGTTSYEQYF | - | TRBV27
CASTELGQGSYEQYF | TRBD1 | TRBV28
CASSTANPRETQYF | - | TRBV19
CASQLAGRETQYF | TRBD2 | TRBV6-5
CATSRPGPYGYTF | - | TRBV15
CASSFLAENEQFF | TRBD2 | TRBV5-1
CASSYTPGIDTQYF | - | TRBV6-5
CASSSGQPLAKNIQYF | - | TRBV5-1
CASSTANEQFF | - | TRBV19
CASSSRDTEYTEAFF | - | TRBV7-9
CASGGTGRLPDTQYF | TRBD1 | TRBV2
CASSRTGGGYGYTF | TRBD1 | TRBV27
CASSYTVDSEAFF | - | TRBV19
CASSARFARQETQYF | - | TRBV7-2
CASSARAFSYEQYF | - | TRBV9
CASSPILGETQYF | - | TRBV27
CASSSPHPSGANVLTF | - | TRBV28
CASSNFWDGQTGELFF | - | TRBV11-2
CASSLTRIENTEAFF | - | TRBV5-5
CASRTDRSTDTQYF | - | TRBV6-1
CASSPQTSTSYEQYF | - | TRBV18
CAISESVEGSYEQYF | - | TRBV10-3
CASSEQVSNYGYTF | - | TRBV28
CASSSFGSEETQYF | - | TRBV7-3
CASSPESGEQYF | - | TRBV9
CASSLETGVYEQYF | TRBD1 | TRBV7-2
CASSRWPSPLHF | - | TRBV28
CASSQSRGYEQYF | - | TRBV7-2
CASSLSEGGLGKDYGYTF | - | TRBV5-1
CASSQGVPNYGYTF | TRBD1 | TRBV6-6
CASSTLAGGWSSYNEQFF | TRBD2 | TRBV11-2
CASSQDTQGLNYGYTF | - | TRBV4-3
CASGGGLGYNEQFF | - | TRBV2
CASSAGVAYYEQYF | TRBD2 | TRBV5-1
CASSLAGDQETQYF | - | TRBV5-1
CATSSRQYTEAFF | - | TRBV15
CASSVGLPSTDTQYF | - | TRBV9
CASSPPGQGNTEAFF | - | TRBV18
CASSESGGNQPQHF | - | TRBV10-1
CASSRFARLNTEAFF | - | TRBV7-6
CATGTSATDTQYF | TRBD2 | TRBV28
CASRLGPRDFGNSPLHF | - | TRBV28
CASSFVTGTGGNIQYF | TRBD1 | TRBV13
CASSRQGNTEAFF | TRBD1 | TRBV5-1
CASRGGDRGRITGANVLTF | TRBD1 | TRBV27
CASSTGLSGSYNEQFF | - | TRBV5-1
CASSPLRGGDGELFF | - | TRBV5-4
CSLAGLNEQFF | TRBD2 | TRBV20-1
CASSLPAGTSPPHYEQYF | TRBD2 | TRBV28
CASSEGLASAGELFF | TRBD2 | TRBV7-3
CASTVEYEQYF | - | TRBV2
CASGGQNNEQFF | - | TRBV2
CASSSWTVDYGYTF | - | TRBV7-2
CASSDSTGSDTQYF | - | TRBV25-1
CASSQDDAGPPRNEQFF | - | TRBV4-2